Below, one TCR beta chain is given with its context. Via MiXCR, TCRdb re-called the reads, giving one row per CDR3 protein. Here the sample spans about 230,000 distinct CDR3 sequences, roughly 22% being singletons. The entry originates in a study of T cell repertoires in cytomegalovirus infection. V was pared by 11 bases and J by 16 bases, with 11 bases between. Germline loops: CDR1 KGHDR, CDR2 SFDVKD. This CDR3 has 8 amino acids. The chain combines TRBV24-1 with TRBJ2-1; no reliable D call. The origin of this receptor is a human donor in good health (CMV status not recorded). Some clones in this sample may be carry-over from other donors' samples. Sample: CD8+ T cells from PBMCs. CDR3 region: CAINQNFF. CDR3 sequence (DNA): TGTGCCATCAACCAAAACTTCTTC.